The TCR beta chain described here comes from a study of regulatory T cells in long-lasting Graves disease. Per the germline V gene, CDR1 is DFQATT and CDR2 is SNEGSKA (reference sequence). Trimming took off 5 bases at V and 0 bases at J, with 17 bases between the two ends. There are 16 residues in the CDR3. Time point denoted: newly diagnosed GD, antithyroid drugs for less than 3 months. After RNA was extracted from PBMCs, the TCR library was made from it. HTBI primers from iRepertoire and Arm-PCR of CDR3 regions yielded the TCR beta libraries. TCRdb independently ran MiXCR on the multiplex PCR reads; one entry per CDR3 protein. The data show 300,000 to 400,000 distinct CDR3 sequences, roughly 17% seen once. This clonotype was seen at least ten times. Separately, the same data were catalogued under a study of T cells in Graves' hyperthyroidism and ophthalmopathy.

This sequence originates from a man aged 40-55 years with Graves disease. Here the sequenced sample was peripheral blood mononuclear cells (PBMCs), taken at new diagnosis, from a patient treated with antithyroid drugs. The chain has TRBV20-1 and TRBJ2-4; D may match TRBD1 or TRBD2 (5 bases each). CDR3 amino acids: CSAGGRGILAKNIQYF. The CDR3 nucleotides are TGCAGTGCTGGGGGTAGGGGAATACTAGCCAAAAACATTCAGTACTTC.